Below, 27 T cell receptor beta chains from the same sample are listed, as sequenced in a study of blood T cell repertoires in COVID-19. Generated by immunoSEQ multiplex PCR, the TCRdb table keeps only in-frame clones and is missing some. Seen here are roughly 59,000 clones, 78% observed once, and the top ten hold roughly 12%. Sequencing was performed on peripheral blood. These receptor sequences come from an older man with acute or convalescent COVID-19.

This clone was recorded only once. The chain links TRBV7-9 to TRBJ1-3, with a possible D match to TRBD1 (5 bases). Germline V lookup: CDR1 SEHNR, CDR2 FQNEAQ (reference sequence). The CDR3 loop spans 15 amino acids. Trimming left V 5 bases short and J 5 bases short, with 16 bases between. CDR3 coding DNA: TGTGCCAGCAGCCTCGCCGTGGCAGGGAGAAACACCATATATTTT. Amino acid sequence: CASSLAVAGRNTIYF.

This CDR3 is CASSPLGVNTEAFF. CDR3 coding DNA: TGTGCCAGCTCACCACTGGGCGTGAACACTGAAGCTTTCTTT. This chain connects TRBV18 to TRBJ1-1, with no clear D. This CDR3 spans 14 amino acids. From germline, CDR1 is KGHSH and CDR2 LQKENI. Deletions cut 1 base from V and 0 bases from J, with 6 bases between. Supplemented by reference TRBV18 and TRBJ1-1, the full variable domain reads NAGVMQNPRHLVRRRGQEARLRCSPMKGHSHVYWYRQLPEEGLKFMVYLQKENIIDESGMPKERFSAEFPKEGPSILRIQQVVRGDSAAYFCASSPLGVNTEAFFGQGTRLTVV.

V is TRBV12-3 or TRBV12-4 and J is TRBJ2-5; weak D call: TRBD2 (5 bases). V lost 6 bases and J lost 12, with 17 bases in between. The CDR3 covers 12 residues. The CDR3 loop reads CASSQEGGPEYF. CDR3 coding DNA: TGTGCCAGCAGCCAAGAAGGCGGGCCTGAGTACTTC.

This chain links TRBV19 with TRBJ2-3, with 9 positions matching TRBD2. Germline V gives CDR1 LNHDA, CDR2 SQIVND (reference sequence). Unmatched junction bases numbered 3, after V lost 9 bases and J lost 2 bases. This CDR3 is built from 13 residues. The CDR3 reads CASRGRVTDTQYF. The CDR3 nucleotides are TGTGCCAGCCGCGGGAGGGTCACAGATACGCAGTATTTT.

The genes are TRBV18 and TRBJ1-2; the match to TRBD1 covers 9 bases. The CDR3 extends over 15 amino acids. After removal of 3 bases from V and 6 bases from J, the junction contained 8 bases not matched to a gene. Germline loops: CDR1 KGHSH, CDR2 LQKENI. The CDR3 reads CASSPPGQGYHGYTF. Written as DNA, the CDR3 is TGTGCCAGCTCACCGCCGGGACAGGGATACCATGGCTACACCTTC.

Written as DNA, the CDR3 is TGTGCCAGCAGTCGGACAGGTGAAAAACTGTTTTTT. Its protein is CASSRTGEKLFF. The chain is built from TRBV28 and TRBJ1-4; 7 positions agree with TRBD1. This CDR3 has 12 residues. After removal of 5 bases from V and 7 bases from J, the junction contained 1 base not matched to a gene. Germline V gives CDR1 MDHEN, CDR2 SYDVKM.

The rearrangement uses TRBV2 and TRBJ2-1; 8 positions agree with TRBD2. J was trimmed by 6 bases and V by 4 bases; bases with no gene match: 2. Germline V lookup: CDR1 SNHLY, CDR2 FYNNEI. CDR3 length: 13 residues. The CDR3 reads CASSASGSNEQFF. The CDR3 DNA is TGTGCCAGCAGTGCTAGCGGGTCCAATGAGCAGTTCTTC.

The CDR3 region is CASSVAPQNGELFF. The CDR3 bases are TGTGCCAGCAGCGTAGCCCCACAGAACGGGGAGCTGTTTTTT. V and J are TRBV9 and TRBJ2-2; no firm D call. The CDR3 extends over 14 amino acids. Trimming stripped 0 bases from V and 7 bases from J, with 10 bases between. Germline CDR1 SGDLS, CDR2 YYNGEE.

This chain uses TRBV13 with TRBJ2-1; 9 bases align to TRBD1. The J segment lost 7 bases and the V segment lost 5 bases, leaving 12 bases of the junction unmatched. The CDR3 spans 16 residues. The germline V gene encodes CDR1 PRHDT and CDR2 FYEKMQ (reference sequence). The CDR3 here is CASSDPATGGRNEQFF. The CDR3 region has the DNA TGTGCCAGCAGCGATCCCGCGACAGGGGGTAGGAATGAGCAGTTCTTC.

The rearrangement links TRBV19 to TRBJ1-2, with TRBD1 as a possible D gene (5 bases). The germline V gene encodes CDR1 LNHDA and CDR2 SQIVND (reference sequence). This CDR3 is 13 amino acids long. The V end was cut by 5 bases, the J end by 6 bases, with 13 bases between. This CDR3 reads CASSESRVHGYTF. The CDR3 bases are TGTGCCAGTAGTGAGTCCAGGGTCCATGGCTACACCTTC.

The chain is built from TRBV9 and TRBJ2-2; possible D gene TRBD2, 6 bases. Looked up from germline, CDR1 is SGDLS and CDR2 is YYNGEE. V dropped 3 bases and J dropped 5 bases, with 17 bases sitting between them. The CDR3 spans 16 residues. Here the CDR3 reads CASSATGRMNTGELFF. The CDR3 DNA reads as TGTGCCAGCAGCGCGACGGGGAGGATGAATACCGGGGAGCTGTTTTTT.

This clone was observed a few times. The CDR3 coding sequence is TGCGCCAGCAGCTTGAATGTGGGCGGGGGAGAGACCCAGTACTTC. This codes for CASSLNVGGGETQYF. This chain connects TRBV5-1 to TRBJ2-5; 7 bases align to TRBD2. The V segment lost 1 base and the J segment 4 bases; nucleotides outside the gene matches: 7. CDR1 is SGHRS and CDR2 is YFSETQ in the germline V gene. The CDR3 covers 15 residues. Complete variable domain (other parts from reference TRBV5-1 and TRBJ2-5): KAGVTQTPRYLIKTRGQQVTLSCSPISGHRSVSWYQQTPGQGLQFLFEYFSETQRNKGNFPGRFSGRQFSNSRSEMNVSTLELGDSALYLCASSLNVGGGETQYFGPGTRLLVL.

This chain joins TRBV23-1 and TRBJ1-5; the D gene is possibly TRBD1 (5 bases). TRBV23-1 is an open reading frame, and its role is uncertain. Trimming took off 0 bases at V and 5 bases at J, with 17 bases between the two ends. The CDR3 is 17 amino acids. The CDR3 DNA reads TGCGCCAGCAGTCAATCGGTAGGGGATTACCAGCATCAGCCCCAGCATTTT. Amino acids: CASSQSVGDYQHQPQHF.

The CDR3 nucleotides read TGTGCCTGGAGTGTACAGGATAAAGCTTTCTTT. It translates to CAWSVQDKAFF. The chain recombines TRBV30 with TRBJ1-1; TRBD1 might be the D (5 bases). CDR1 and CDR2 from the germline V gene are GTSNPN and SVGIG (reference sequence). CDR3 length equals 11 residues. Deletions cut 0 bases from V and 9 bases from J, with 8 bases between.

The CDR3 sequence is CATSEGTSGRAETQYF. The CDR3 coding sequence is TGTGCCACCAGTGAAGGGACTAGCGGGAGGGCGGAGACCCAGTACTTC. The V and J genes are TRBV24-1 and TRBJ2-5, with 16 bases aligning to TRBD2. Trimming took 4 bases from V and 5 from J; bases not matched to a gene: 3. Germline CDR1 reads KGHDR; CDR2 reads SFDVKD. The CDR3 is 16 amino acids.

CDR3 protein: CASNSLEASGNEQFF. The CDR3 DNA sequence: TGTGCCAGCAATTCCCTGGAGGCTAGCGGAAATGAGCAGTTCTTC. The chain employs TRBV28 and TRBJ2-1; TRBD2 matches 7 bases. CDR1 is MDHEN and CDR2 is SYDVKM in the germline V gene. The CDR3 is 15 residues long. J gave up 7 bases and V 7 bases, and 13 bases lay outside the gene matches.

CDR3 bases: TGTGCCATCAGTGGGCTTCTAGCGGGGGGGAGCAATGAGCAGTTCTTC. This gives the protein CAISGLLAGGSNEQFF. The gene calls are TRBV10-3 and TRBJ2-1; 12 positions match TRBD2. This CDR3 spans 16 amino acids. V lost 4 bases and J lost 6; bases outside the gene matches: 7. CDR1 and CDR2 from the germline V gene are ENHRY and SYGVKD.

The chain employs TRBV27 and TRBJ1-5; TRBD1 aligns across 11 bases. Germline V gene sequence: CDR1 MNHEY, CDR2 SMNVEV (reference sequence). Trimming at V came to 5 bases and at J to 5 bases, leaving 5 bases not matched to a gene. There are 15 residues in the CDR3. CDR3 DNA sequence: TGTGCCAGCAGTCGAGGGACAGGGGGGGATCAGCCCCAGCATTTT. Translated: CASSRGTGGDQPQHF.

The chain carries TRBV18 and TRBJ2-3, with D tentatively TRBD2 (6 bases). The CDR3 is 15 amino acids. Germline V gives CDR1 KGHSH, CDR2 LQKENI. V lost 3 bases and J lost 3, with 13 bases in between. In DNA form, the CDR3 reads TGTGCCAGCTCACCTAACCGGGGGTCGACAGATACGCAGTATTTT. Its translation: CASSPNRGSTDTQYF. The full variable domain, its missing parts supplied by reference TRBV18 and TRBJ2-3, is NAGVMQNPRHLVRRRGQEARLRCSPMKGHSHVYWYRQLPEEGLKFMVYLQKENIIDESGMPKERFSAEFPKEGPSILRIQQVVRGDSAAYFCASSPNRGSTDTQYFGPGTRLTVL.

This chain connects TRBV7-9 to TRBJ1-1, with D possibly TRBD1 on 6 matching bases. Germline loops: CDR1 SEHNR, CDR2 FQNEAQ (reference sequence). This CDR3 has 12 amino acids. The germline V and J ends were trimmed by 6 bases and 7 bases, with 12 bases remaining between them. Here the CDR3 reads CASRKDSFEAFF. In DNA, the CDR3 is TGTGCCAGCAGAAAGGACAGTTTTGAAGCTTTCTTT. Full variable domain (remainder filled in from reference TRBV7-9 and TRBJ1-1): DTGVSQNPRHKITKRGQNVTFRCDPISEHNRLYWYRQTLGQGPEFLTYFQNEAQLEKSRLLSDRFSAERPKGSFSTLEIQRTEQGDSAMYLCASRKDSFEAFFGQGTRLTVV.

V gene TRBV6-5 combines with J gene TRBJ1-5; possible D gene TRBD1, 5 bases. This CDR3 is built from 15 residues. Germline loops: CDR1 MNHEY, CDR2 SVGAGI. V lost 6 bases and J 0 bases, leaving 12 bases between the germline ends. CDR3 nucleotides: TGTGCCAGCAGGGGGGAGGGGAATAGCAATCAGCCCCAGCATTTT. Amino acid sequence: CASRGEGNSNQPQHF.

This chain links TRBV19 with TRBJ1-4; TRBD1 is a possible D gene (5 bases). Germline V lookup: CDR1 LNHDA, CDR2 SQIVND (reference sequence). V gave up 4 bases and J gave up 0 bases, with 15 bases separating them. The CDR3 runs 17 residues. The CDR3 bases are TGTGCCAGTAGTACCCCGACAGCCATTGCAACTAATGAAAAACTGTTTTTT. Translated, it gives CASSTPTAIATNEKLFF.

This clone was counted a few times. V and J are TRBV2 and TRBJ2-5, with 7 bases identical to TRBD2. Germline CDR1 is SNHLY and CDR2 is FYNNEI. The CDR3 is 14 residues long. V lost 3 bases and J lost 3; bases outside the gene matches: 4. The CDR3 here is CASSDGAGEETQYF. The CDR3, as DNA: TGTGCCAGCAGTGATGGCGCGGGGGAAGAGACCCAGTACTTC.

This chain connects TRBV25-1 to TRBJ2-2; no definite D call. CDR3 length equals 16 residues. Germline CDR1 is MGHDK and CDR2 is SYGVNS. Trimming took 2 bases from V and 8 from J, leaving 18 bases between them. The CDR3, as DNA: TGTGCCAGCAGTGAAGAAGTCTCCCCGAGCCCAGGGGAGCTGTTTTTT. Residues: CASSEEVSPSPGELFF.

The chain combines TRBV11-2 with TRBJ1-3; perhaps TRBD1 as D (5 bases). The V and J ends lost 4 bases and 2 bases respectively, with 9 bases between them. CDR1 is SGHAT, CDR2 FQNNGV, per germline. This CDR3 has 14 amino acids. The CDR3 protein is CASSSGHTGNTIYF. The DNA for the CDR3 is TGTGCCAGCAGCTCCGGACACACTGGAAACACCATATATTTT.

The chain uses TRBV19 and TRBJ2-1, with unresolved D. This CDR3 has 15 residues. V lost 2 bases and J 0 bases, leaving 8 bases between the germline ends. Germline-derived CDR1 and CDR2 are LNHDA and SQIVND (reference sequence). Written as DNA, the CDR3 is TGTGCCAGTAGTATATTTAGCACCTCCTACAATGAGCAGTTCTTC. It yields the protein CASSIFSTSYNEQFF.

This chain connects TRBV25-1 to TRBJ1-6, with a tentative D call TRBD1 (5 bases). CDR3 length: 15 amino acids. Trimming removed 3 bases from V and 3 bases from J, with 9 bases in between. Germline CDR1 is MGHDK and CDR2 is SYGVNS. In nucleotides, the CDR3 is TGTGCCAGCAGTGAGCTGACAGACTATAATTCACCCCTCCACTTT. Its protein is CASSELTDYNSPLHF.